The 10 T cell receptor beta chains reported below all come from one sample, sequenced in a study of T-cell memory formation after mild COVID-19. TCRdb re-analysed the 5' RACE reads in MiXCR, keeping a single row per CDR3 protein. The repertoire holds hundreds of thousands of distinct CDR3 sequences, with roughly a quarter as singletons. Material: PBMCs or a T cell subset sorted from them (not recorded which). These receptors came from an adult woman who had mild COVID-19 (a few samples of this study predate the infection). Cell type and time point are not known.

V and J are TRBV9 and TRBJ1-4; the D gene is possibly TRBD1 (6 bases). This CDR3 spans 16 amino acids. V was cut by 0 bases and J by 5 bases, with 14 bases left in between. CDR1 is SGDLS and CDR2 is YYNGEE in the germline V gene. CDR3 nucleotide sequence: TGTGCCAGCAGCGTAGAGGGGGGGCGCCCCAATGAAAAACTGTTTTTT. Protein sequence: CASSVEGGRPNEKLFF.

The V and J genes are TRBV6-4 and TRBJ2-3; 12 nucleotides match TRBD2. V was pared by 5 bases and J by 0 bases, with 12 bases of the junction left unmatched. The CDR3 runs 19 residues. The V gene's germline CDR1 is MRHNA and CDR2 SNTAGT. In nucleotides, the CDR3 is TGTGCCAGCAGTCCTATCCGCCCTAGCGGGAGGGCCAGCACAGATACGCAGTATTTT. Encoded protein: CASSPIRPSGRASTDTQYF.

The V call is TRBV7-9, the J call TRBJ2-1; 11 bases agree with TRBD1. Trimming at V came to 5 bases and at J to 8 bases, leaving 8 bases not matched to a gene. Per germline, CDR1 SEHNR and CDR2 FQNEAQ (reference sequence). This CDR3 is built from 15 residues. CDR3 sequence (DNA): TGTGCCAGCAGCCATGGGACAGGGGGAGAGGATGAGCAGTTCTTC. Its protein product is CASSHGTGGEDEQFF.

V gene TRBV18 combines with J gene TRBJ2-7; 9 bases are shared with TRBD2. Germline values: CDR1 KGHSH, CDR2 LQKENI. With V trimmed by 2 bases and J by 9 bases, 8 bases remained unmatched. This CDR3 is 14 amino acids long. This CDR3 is CASSPAGGPEGQYF. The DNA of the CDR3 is TGTGCCAGCTCACCAGCGGGAGGGCCGGAAGGGCAGTACTTC.

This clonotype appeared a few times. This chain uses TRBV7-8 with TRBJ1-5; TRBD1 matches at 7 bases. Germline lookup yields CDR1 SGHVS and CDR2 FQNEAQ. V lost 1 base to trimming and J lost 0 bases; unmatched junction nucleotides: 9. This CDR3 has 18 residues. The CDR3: CASSLVSQTGLSNQPQHF. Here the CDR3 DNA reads TGTGCCAGCAGCTTAGTGTCCCAGACAGGGCTTAGCAATCAGCCCCAGCATTTT. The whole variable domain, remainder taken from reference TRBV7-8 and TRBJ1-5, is GAGVSQSPRYKVAKRGQDVALRCDPISGHVSLFWYQQALGQGPEFLTYFQNEAQLDKSGLPSDRFFAERPEGSVSTLKIQRTQQEDSAVYLCASSLVSQTGLSNQPQHFGDGTRLSIL.

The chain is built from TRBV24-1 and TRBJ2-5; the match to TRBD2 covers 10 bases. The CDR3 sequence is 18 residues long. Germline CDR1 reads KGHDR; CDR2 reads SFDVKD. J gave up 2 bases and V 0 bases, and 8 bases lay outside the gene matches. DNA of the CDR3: TGTGCCACCAGTGATTTGCGGACTAGCGGAACGGAGCAAGAGACCCAGTACTTC. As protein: CATSDLRTSGTEQETQYF.

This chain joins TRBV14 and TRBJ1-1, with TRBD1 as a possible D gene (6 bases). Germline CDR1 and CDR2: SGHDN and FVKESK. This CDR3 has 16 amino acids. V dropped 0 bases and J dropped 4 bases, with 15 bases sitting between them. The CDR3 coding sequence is TGTGCCAGCAGCCAAGAGCGGGGGCCGGTGTCCACTGAAGCTTTCTTT. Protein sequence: CASSQERGPVSTEAFF.

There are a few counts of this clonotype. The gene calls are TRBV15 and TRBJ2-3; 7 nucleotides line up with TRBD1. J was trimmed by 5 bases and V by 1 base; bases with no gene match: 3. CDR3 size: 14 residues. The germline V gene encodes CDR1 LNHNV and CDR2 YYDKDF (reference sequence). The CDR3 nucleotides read TGTGCCACCAGCAGAGTAGCAGGGGGAGATACGCAGTATTTT. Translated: CATSRVAGGDTQYF.

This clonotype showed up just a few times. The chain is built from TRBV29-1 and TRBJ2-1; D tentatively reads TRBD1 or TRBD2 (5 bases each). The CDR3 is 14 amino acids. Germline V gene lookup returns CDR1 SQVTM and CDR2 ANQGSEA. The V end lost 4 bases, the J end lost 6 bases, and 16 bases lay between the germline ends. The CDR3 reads CSVVFGVGVNEQFF. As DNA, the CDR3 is TGCAGCGTTGTGTTCGGAGTGGGGGTCAATGAGCAGTTCTTC.

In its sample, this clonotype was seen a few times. The CDR3, as DNA: TGTGCCAGCAGATCCATTCGGAGCGGGAACACCGGGGAGCTGTTTTTT. Protein product: CASRSIRSGNTGELFF. V and J are TRBV11-2 and TRBJ2-2, with D tentatively TRBD2 (5 bases). V shed 6 bases and J shed 1 base, with 15 bases lying between them. The CDR3 has 16 residues. Germline assignment: CDR1 SGHAT and CDR2 FQNNGV.